The 9 T cell receptor beta chains given below trace back to one sample, sequenced in a study of T cells in tuberculosis. Produced via immunoSEQ multiplex PCR; TCRdb's table is partial and in-frame only. Among around 29,000 clones listed, about 92% were seen once. Sample: PBMCs. The receptor source for this set is a donor aged 10 to 29 with latent tuberculosis or without tuberculosis infection.

The chain employs TRBV10-3 and TRBJ1-1; no clear D. This CDR3 is built from 13 residues. V was cut by 0 bases and J by 2 bases, with 4 bases left in between. Germline-derived CDR1 and CDR2 are ENHRY and SYGVKD. The CDR3 region is CAISESANTEAFF. The CDR3 DNA is TGTGCCATCAGTGAGTCGGCAAACACTGAAGCTTTCTTT.

The gene calls are TRBV11-1 and TRBJ1-2; the match to TRBD1 covers 7 bases. The CDR3 totals 16 residues. Germline V gene sequence: CDR1 SGHAT, CDR2 FQDESV (reference sequence). Unmatched junction bases numbered 14, after V lost 5 bases and J lost 5 bases. The CDR3 DNA reads TGTGCCAGCAGCGTACGACAGGGCACCCTTTCTTATGGCTACACCTTC. It encodes CASSVRQGTLSYGYTF.

Here the CDR3 DNA reads TGTGCCAGCAGTTCCATGGGGGGACTAGCGGGGCCTTACAATGAGCAGTTCTTC. Encoded protein: CASSSMGGLAGPYNEQFF. The V gene is TRBV6-4, the J gene TRBJ2-1; TRBD2 matches 13 bases. Losses at the gene ends were 5 bases for V and 4 bases for J; bases not matched to a gene: 11. The CDR3 sequence is 18 residues long. In germline, CDR1 is MRHNA, CDR2 SNTAGT.

The rearrangement links TRBV7-2 to TRBJ2-5, with TRBD1 matching 8 bases. Per germline, CDR1 SGHTA and CDR2 FQGNSA. This CDR3 is 13 amino acids long. The V gene end was trimmed by 6 bases and the J gene end by 5 bases; junction bases not matched to a gene: 5. This CDR3 reads CASSPQGGETQYF. CDR3 nucleotides: TGTGCCAGCAGTCCACAGGGGGGTGAGACCCAGTACTTC. The variable domain in full, completed from reference TRBV7-2 and TRBJ2-5, reads GAGVSQSPSNKVTEKGKDVELRCDPISGHTALYWYRQSLGQGLEFLIYFQGNSAPDKSGLPSDRFSAERTGGSVSTLTIQRTQQEDSAVYLCASSPQGGETQYFGPGTRLLVL.

This chain connects TRBV4-3 to TRBJ2-7; 8 nucleotides match TRBD2. Germline assignment: CDR1 LGHNA and CDR2 YSLEER. The CDR3 contains 13 residues. Unmatched junction bases numbered 6, after V lost 5 bases and J lost 6 bases. In DNA, the CDR3 is TGCGCCAGCAGCTATAGCGGGGTCGGCGAGCAGTACTTC. Encoded protein: CASSYSGVGEQYF.

The J gene is TRBJ2-2, the V gene TRBV28; TRBD1 is a possible D gene (6 bases). Germline V gene sequence: CDR1 MDHEN, CDR2 SYDVKM. Trimming removed 3 bases from V and 5 bases from J, with 13 bases in between. The CDR3 contains 15 residues. The CDR3 loop reads CASSLDRWRTGELFF. For the CDR3, the DNA is TGTGCCAGCAGTTTGGACAGATGGAGGACCGGGGAGCTGTTTTTT.

The gene calls are TRBV19 and TRBJ1-5; 10 nucleotides agree with TRBD1. V lost 8 bases to trimming and J lost 4 bases; unmatched junction nucleotides: 11. The CDR3 length is 16 residues. Germline values: CDR1 LNHDA, CDR2 SQIVND (reference sequence). The CDR3 sequence is CASRPGTGAGNQPQHF. DNA of the CDR3: TGTGCCAGTCGTCCCGGGACAGGGGCCGGGAATCAGCCCCAGCATTTT.

This chain links TRBV10-3 with TRBJ2-7, with 7 bases identical to TRBD1. CDR3 size: 13 residues. V was pared by 10 bases and J by 4 bases, with 10 bases of the junction left unmatched. CDR1 is ENHRY and CDR2 is SYGVKD in the germline V gene. CDR3 in DNA: TGTGCCACCTCCGGGACAGAGCTTTACGAGCAGTACTTC. It is translated as CATSGTELYEQYF.

The genes are TRBV2 and TRBJ2-7; D call uncertain. Germline CDR1 and CDR2: SNHLY and FYNNEI. V dropped 4 bases and J dropped 1 base, with 11 bases sitting between them. This CDR3 comprises 14 residues. CDR3 in amino acids: CASSAVGLSYEQYF. The CDR3 nucleotides are TGTGCCAGCAGTGCGGTGGGCCTATCCTACGAGCAGTACTTC.